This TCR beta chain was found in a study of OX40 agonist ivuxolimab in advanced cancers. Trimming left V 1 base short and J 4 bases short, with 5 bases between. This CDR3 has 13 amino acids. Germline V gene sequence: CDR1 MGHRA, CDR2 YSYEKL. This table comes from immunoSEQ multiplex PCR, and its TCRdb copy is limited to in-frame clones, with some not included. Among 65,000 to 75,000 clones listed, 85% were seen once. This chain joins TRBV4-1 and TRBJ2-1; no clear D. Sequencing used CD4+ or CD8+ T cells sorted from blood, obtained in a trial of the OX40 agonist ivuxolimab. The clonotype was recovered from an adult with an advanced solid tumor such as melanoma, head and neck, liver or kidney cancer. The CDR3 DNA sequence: TGCGCCAGCAGCCAAGGACTGTACAATGAGCAGTTCTTC. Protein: CASSQGLYNEQFF.